The clone carrying this TCR beta chain was found many times. The antigen is unknown. The length of the CDR3 is 14 residues. V dropped 2 bases and J dropped 7; count of bases not matched to a gene: 4. Germline-derived CDR1 and CDR2 are DFQATT and SNEGSKA (reference sequence). Making TCR cDNA involved 5'RACE template switching, which added UMIs and a universal primer site. TCRdb re-called the 5' RACE reads through MiXCR, storing one row per CDR3 protein. The sample yields 250,000 or so distinct CDR3 sequences, more than 6.5% seen once. The sample originates from a study of T cells after yellow fever vaccination. Study-level points and caveats: Researchers report a weaker secondary response that nonetheless peaked faster, day 5 versus 15.

The chain has TRBV20-1 and TRBJ1-6, with TRBD1 matching 8 bases. The clonotype was recovered from a man aged 25-40 years who received the YFV17D yellow fever vaccine. Source: CD4+ T cells sorted from PBMCs, taken on the day of the yellow fever booster vaccination. CDR3 sequence: CSARPRTGNSPLHF. The DNA for the CDR3 is TGCAGTGCTAGACCGCGGACAGGGAATTCACCCCTCCACTTT.